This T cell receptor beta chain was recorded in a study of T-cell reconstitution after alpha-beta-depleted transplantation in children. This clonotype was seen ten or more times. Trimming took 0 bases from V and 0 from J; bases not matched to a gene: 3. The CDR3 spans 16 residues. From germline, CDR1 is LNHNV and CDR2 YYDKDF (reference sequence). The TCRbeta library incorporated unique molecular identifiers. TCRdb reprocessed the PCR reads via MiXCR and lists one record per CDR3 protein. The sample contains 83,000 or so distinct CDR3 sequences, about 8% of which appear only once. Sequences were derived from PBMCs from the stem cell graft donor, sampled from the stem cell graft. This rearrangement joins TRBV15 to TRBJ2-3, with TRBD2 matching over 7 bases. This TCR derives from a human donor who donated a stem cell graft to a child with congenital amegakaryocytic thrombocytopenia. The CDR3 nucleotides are TGTGCCACCAGCAGAGACTGGCGGGGGAGCACAGATACGCAGTATTTT. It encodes CATSRDWRGSTDTQYF.